This T cell receptor beta chain was sequenced in a study of blood T cell repertoires in COVID-19. Study context: There were acute and convalescent COVID-19 samples, and they came from the United States, Italy and Spain. In each case, the material was cDNA or gDNA derived from T cells, B-cell-depleted T cells, or PBMCs.

Note on this clone: The sample holds other DNA sequences that translate to the same CDR3.

As handled by the study authors: Cell counts per sample came from amplifying reference gene primers. Produced via immunoSEQ multiplex PCR; TCRdb's table is partial and in-frame only. That table supplies the V and J calls and clone size; D and trimming were determined from the DNA. The sample contains around 88,000 clones, over 60% of which appear only once. The sequence was obtained from a man aged 45-65 years who had recovered from COVID-19. The specimen sequenced was peripheral blood.

The CDR3 loop is CAISESGRNYGYTF. CDR3 DNA: TGTGCCATCAGTGAGAGTGGCAGAAACTATGGCTACACCTTC. This chain uses TRBV10-3 with TRBJ1-2; D call uncertain. Germline V gives CDR1 ENHRY, CDR2 SYGVKD. V gave up 2 bases and J gave up 2 bases, with 9 bases separating them. The CDR3 has 14 residues.